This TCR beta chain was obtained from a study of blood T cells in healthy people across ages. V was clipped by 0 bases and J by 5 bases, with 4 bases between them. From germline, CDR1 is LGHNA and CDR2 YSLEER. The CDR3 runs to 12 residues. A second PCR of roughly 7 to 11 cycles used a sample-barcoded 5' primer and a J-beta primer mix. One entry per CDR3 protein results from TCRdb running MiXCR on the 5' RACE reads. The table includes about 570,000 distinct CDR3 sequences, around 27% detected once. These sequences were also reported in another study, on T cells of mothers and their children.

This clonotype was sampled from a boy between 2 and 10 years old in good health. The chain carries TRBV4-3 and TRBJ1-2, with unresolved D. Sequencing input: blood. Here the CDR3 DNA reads TGCGCCAGCAGCCAAGAACAGTATGGCTACACCTTC. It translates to CASSQEQYGYTF.